The 15 T cell receptor beta chains below were found in one sample sequenced in a study of shared clonotypes between healthy human individuals. The method was immunoSEQ multiplex PCR; TCRdb's version includes in-frame clones alone and lacks a portion of them. The sample has roughly 96,000 clones; around half are singletons. The sample taken for sequencing was PBMCs. The receptors here all came from a woman aged 40 to 55 in good health. Some clones in this sample may be carry-over from other donors' samples.

A few counts support this clone. The rearrangement links TRBV6-4 to TRBJ2-2; no clear D. Germline-derived CDR1 and CDR2 are MRHNA and SNTAGT. V dropped 0 bases and J dropped 3 bases, with 5 bases sitting between them. The length of the CDR3 is 14 residues. CDR3 protein: CASSDSRDTGELFF. In nucleotides, the CDR3 is TGTGCCAGCAGTGACTCGAGAGACACCGGGGAGCTGTTTTTT.

This clone was counted many times. J is TRBJ1-1 and V is TRBV10-3; maybe TRBD1 (6 bases). Germline CDR1 ENHRY, CDR2 SYGVKD. Between the trimmed V and J ends, which lost 3 bases and 0 bases, there was a span of 14 bases. This CDR3 comprises 16 residues. The CDR3 loop is CAISERQVLVNTEAFF. CDR3 DNA sequence: TGTGCCATCAGTGAAAGACAGGTGCTCGTGAACACTGAAGCTTTCTTT.

The chain carries TRBV18 and TRBJ2-3; 9 positions match TRBD1. The ends lost 3 bases at V and 7 bases at J; junction bases unmatched: 8. The germline V gene encodes CDR1 KGHSH and CDR2 LQKENI. The CDR3 loop spans 15 amino acids. Here the CDR3 DNA reads TGTGCCAGCTCACCCAGACAGGGGGAAACGAATACGCAGTATTTT. As protein: CASSPRQGETNTQYF.

This rearrangement joins TRBV6-6 to TRBJ2-7; possible D gene TRBD1, 5 bases. The CDR3 covers 14 residues. V dropped 5 bases and J dropped 2 bases, with 13 bases sitting between them. CDR1 MNHNY and CDR2 SVGAGI come from the germline V gene (reference sequence). CDR3 amino acids: CASSPGQVAYEQYF. DNA of the CDR3: TGTGCCAGCAGTCCTGGACAAGTAGCCTACGAGCAGTACTTC.

The V call is TRBV7-2, the J call TRBJ2-7; 8 nucleotides line up with TRBD2. This CDR3 comprises 17 residues. The germline V gene encodes CDR1 SGHTA and CDR2 FQGNSA. V was pared by 0 bases and J by 2 bases, with 9 bases of the junction left unmatched. CDR3 protein: CASSLAVSGGPPYEQYF. The CDR3 DNA sequence: TGTGCCAGCAGCTTAGCGGTTTCGGGAGGGCCTCCCTACGAGCAGTACTTC.

This clone was found once. The chain combines TRBV7-3 with TRBJ1-2; 9 bases match TRBD1. The CDR3 contains 15 residues. V lost 5 bases to trimming and J lost 1 base; unmatched junction nucleotides: 5. Per germline, CDR1 SGHTA and CDR2 FQGTGA. CDR3 sequence (DNA): TGTGCCAGCAGCCTGCACAGGGGGCATAACTATGGCTACACCTTC. Translated: CASSLHRGHNYGYTF.

The sample holds a few counts of this clone. V usage is TRBV9 and J usage is TRBJ2-1; D gene ambiguous. Per the germline V gene, CDR1 is SGDLS and CDR2 is YYNGEE. V shed 1 base and J shed 5 bases, with 4 bases lying between them. This CDR3 comprises 12 residues. The CDR3 nucleotides are TGTGCCAGCAGCGTAAGGGACAATGAGCAGTTCTTC. Amino acid sequence: CASSVRDNEQFF.

This clone was counted at least ten times. The chain joins TRBV5-6 to TRBJ2-7; 9 bases align to TRBD2. V lost 3 bases, J lost 0 bases, and 1 base stayed unmatched. The CDR3 covers 14 residues. Germline V gene lookup returns CDR1 SGHDT and CDR2 YYEEEE. The CDR3 protein is CASSYSGSSYEQYF. The CDR3 DNA sequence: TGTGCCAGCAGCTATAGCGGGAGCTCCTACGAGCAGTACTTC.

In its sample, this clone was seen a few times. V gene TRBV7-2 combines with J gene TRBJ1-1, with a possible D match to TRBD1 (6 bases). Germline V gives CDR1 SGHTA, CDR2 FQGNSA. Trimming removed 1 base from V and 11 bases from J, with 17 bases in between. This CDR3 has 14 amino acids. The CDR3 nucleotides read TGTGCCAGCAGCTTAGTACAGGGAGGACTCAGGGCTTTCTTT. It codes for CASSLVQGGLRAFF.

About this clone itself: One junction end disagrees with the germline gene, perhaps due to a read error. V and J are TRBV15 and TRBJ2-7; TRBD1 might be the D (6 bases). Per the germline V gene, CDR1 is LNHNV and CDR2 is YYDKDF (reference sequence). CDR3 length: 13 amino acids. Here the CDR3 DNA reads TGTGCCACCAGCAGAGGTACCGGGACAAGTTTGAACTTC. This gives the protein CATSRGTGTSLNF. Full variable domain (remainder filled in from reference TRBV15 and TRBJ2-7): DAMVIQNPRYQVTQFGKPVTLSCSQTLNHNVMYWYQQKSSQAPKLLFHYYDKDFNNEADTPDNFQSRRPNTSFCFLDIRSPGLGDTAMYLCATSRGTGTSLNFGPGTRLTVT.

This chain connects TRBV7-9 to TRBJ2-5, with D unclear. CDR1 is SEHNR, CDR2 FQNEAQ, per germline (reference sequence). Trimming took 5 bases from V and 5 from J, leaving 18 bases between them. The CDR3 runs to 15 residues. The CDR3 bases are TGTGCCAGCAGCGAACTCCGGGCAGCGAGGGAGACCCAGTACTTC. The encoded protein is CASSELRAARETQYF.

The gene calls are TRBV28 and TRBJ2-1, with D tentatively TRBD2 (5 bases). The CDR3 sequence is 15 residues long. Trimming left V 5 bases short and J 0 bases short, with 11 bases between. Germline lookup yields CDR1 MDHEN and CDR2 SYDVKM. The CDR3 DNA sequence: TGTGCCAGCAGTCCGCGGGTGCACTCCTACAATGAGCAGTTCTTC. Translated: CASSPRVHSYNEQFF.

In the case of this clone: The junction does not match germline at one end; this may be a read error. The J gene is TRBJ2-2, the V gene TRBV5-1, with 7 bases identical to TRBD1. The CDR3 loop spans 15 amino acids. Germline V lookup: CDR1 SGHRS, CDR2 YFSETQ. CDR3 residues: CASRRDRGGTGDLFF. CDR3 DNA: TGCGCCAGCAGAAGGGACAGAGGTGGGACCGGGGATCTGTTTTTT.

V is TRBV5-8 and J is TRBJ1-1; D gene unclear. The germline V gene encodes CDR1 SGHTS and CDR2 YDEGEE. This CDR3 has 14 residues. The V and J ends lost 1 base and 3 bases respectively, with 10 bases between them. The CDR3 protein is CASSLSVGDTEAFF. CDR3 bases: TGTGCCAGCAGCTTGTCGGTCGGGGACACTGAAGCTTTCTTT.

The chain couples TRBV7-9 to TRBJ2-2; D remains unclear. Deletions cut 1 base from V and 5 bases from J, with 14 bases between. The length of the CDR3 is 16 residues. The germline CDR1 and CDR2 sequences are SEHNR and FQNEAQ (reference sequence). CDR3: CASSLVDFLLTGELFF. The CDR3 DNA is TGTGCCAGCAGCTTAGTTGACTTTTTGTTGACCGGGGAGCTGTTTTTT.